This paragraph covers one TCR beta chain sequence. These data come from a study of CD8+CD57+ T cells in acquired aplastic anemia. Across the study: 3 to 4 ug was the average amount of DNA from sorted CD4+ and CD8+ cells.

There are 16 residues in the CDR3. V lost 7 bases to trimming and J lost 0 bases, with 16 bases between them. Only patients with CD8+CD57+ cell expansion on flow cytometry were chosen for sequencing. The template used for profiling TCR beta VDJ and CDR3 was genomic DNA. Each CDR3 protein gets one entry after TCRdb re-called the reads with MiXCR. Here the sample spans about 180,000 distinct CDR3 sequences, 48% being singletons. The specimen was sorted CD4+, CD8+, or CD8+CD57+ T cells (not recorded which) from PBMCs. The J gene is TRBJ1-3, the V gene TRBV12-3 or TRBV12-4; a possible D gene is TRBD1 (5 bases). This clonotype originated in a human donor with aplastic anemia. CDR3 region: CASTLWGLNSGNTIYF. As DNA, the CDR3 is TGTGCCAGCACCCTATGGGGACTGAACTCTGGAAACACCATATATTTT.